This TCR beta chain was observed in a study of T-cell reconstitution after alpha-beta-depleted transplantation in children. This CDR3 spans 15 amino acids. V dropped 4 bases and J dropped 3; count of bases not matched to a gene: 8. Comment on this clonotype: Its antigen remains unidentified.

Study-level findings and limits: Once a year had passed after transplant, T-cell counts and diversity came mostly from newly produced T cells. Reported findings indicate that, about two months after transplant, alpha-beta T cells came from several hundred expanded clones, which were derived from non-depleted graft cells.

Unique molecular identifiers were built into the TCRbeta library. Via MiXCR, TCRdb re-called the PCR reads, giving one row per CDR3 protein. This table has a few hundred thousand distinct CDR3 sequences, 23% appearing once. The clonotype was recovered from a male patient younger than 18 who had a stem cell transplant for acute lymphoblastic leukemia, so the T cells may come from the graft donor. Sequencing used PBMCs, mostly from graft donor cells, obtained 180 days after TCRalphabeta/CD19-depleted stem cell transplant. The gene calls are TRBV12-3 or TRBV12-4 and TRBJ2-7; TRBD1 aligns across 8 bases. CDR3 DNA: TGTGCCAGCAGTTCCCGGACAGGGAGAAACTACGAGCAGTACTTC. Translated, it gives CASSSRTGRNYEQYF.